This entry features one T cell receptor beta chain sequence. Original processing notes: By means of reference gene primer amplification, nucleated cell counts were estimated. Libraries were prepared by immunoSEQ multiplex PCR; TCRdb keeps only in-frame clonotypes and omits some of them. V, J and clone size are taken as reported in that table, and D and trimming were inferred from the DNA itself. The table includes about 98,000 clones, roughly 80% detected once. V gave up 2 bases and J gave up 8 bases; unmatched junction bases: 11. CDR3 size: 16 residues. Germline V gene data show CDR1 as SGHNT and CDR2 as YENEEA. This entry comes from a study of blood T cell repertoires in COVID-19. On the study more broadly: Samples of COVID-19 (acute and convalescent) were obtained from the United States, Italy and Spain. T cells, B-cell-depleted T cells, or PBMCs supplied cDNA or gDNA.

Sequencing was performed on peripheral blood. The rearrangement uses TRBV11-3 and TRBJ2-2, with 7 positions matching TRBD1. The sequence was obtained from a man between 65 and 80 years old with active or convalescent COVID-19. In DNA form, the CDR3 reads TGTGCCAGCAGCTTAAGGGCGACAGGGCTTATGGGGGAGCTGTTTTTT. Its translation is CASSLRATGLMGELFF.